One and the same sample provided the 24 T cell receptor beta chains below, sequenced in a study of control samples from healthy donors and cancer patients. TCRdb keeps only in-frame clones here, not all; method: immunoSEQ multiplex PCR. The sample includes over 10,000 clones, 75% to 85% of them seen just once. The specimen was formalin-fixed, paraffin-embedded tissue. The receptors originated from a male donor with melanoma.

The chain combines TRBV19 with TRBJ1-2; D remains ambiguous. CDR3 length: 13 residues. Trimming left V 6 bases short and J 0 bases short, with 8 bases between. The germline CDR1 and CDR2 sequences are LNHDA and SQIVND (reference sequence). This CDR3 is CASRGPANYGYTF. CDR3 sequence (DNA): TGTGCCAGTAGAGGACCCGCTAACTATGGCTACACCTTC.

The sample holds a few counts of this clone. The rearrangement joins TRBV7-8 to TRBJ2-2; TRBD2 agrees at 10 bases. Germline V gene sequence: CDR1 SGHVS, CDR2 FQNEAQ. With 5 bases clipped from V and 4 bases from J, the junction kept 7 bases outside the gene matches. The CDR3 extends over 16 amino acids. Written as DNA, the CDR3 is TGTGCCAGCAGCGGTCGGGTAGCGGGGGGCACCGGGGAGCTGTTTTTT. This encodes CASSGRVAGGTGELFF.

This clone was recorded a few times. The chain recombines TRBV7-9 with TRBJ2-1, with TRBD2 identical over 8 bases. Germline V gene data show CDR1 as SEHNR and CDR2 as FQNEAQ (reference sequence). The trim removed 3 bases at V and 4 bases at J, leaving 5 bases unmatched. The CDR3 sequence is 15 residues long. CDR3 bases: TGTGCCAGCAGCTTTGGCGGGGGGACGTACAATGAGCAGTTCTTC. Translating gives CASSFGGGTYNEQFF.

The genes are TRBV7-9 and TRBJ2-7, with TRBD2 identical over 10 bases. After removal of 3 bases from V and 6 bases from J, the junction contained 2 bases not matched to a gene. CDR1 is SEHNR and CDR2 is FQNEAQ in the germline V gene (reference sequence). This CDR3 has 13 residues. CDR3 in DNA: TGTGCCAGCAGCTTTTTAGCGGGGGGCGAGCAGTACTTC. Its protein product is CASSFLAGGEQYF.

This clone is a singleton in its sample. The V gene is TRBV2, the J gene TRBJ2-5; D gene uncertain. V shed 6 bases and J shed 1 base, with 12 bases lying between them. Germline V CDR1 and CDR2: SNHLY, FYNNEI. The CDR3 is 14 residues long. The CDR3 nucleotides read TGTGCCAGCAGCGGGTCAGGCCGCCAAGAGACCCAGTACTTC. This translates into CASSGSGRQETQYF.

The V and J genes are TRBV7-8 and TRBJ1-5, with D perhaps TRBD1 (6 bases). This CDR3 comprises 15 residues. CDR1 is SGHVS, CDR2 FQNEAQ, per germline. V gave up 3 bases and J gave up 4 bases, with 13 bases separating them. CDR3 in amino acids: CASSFNRGQNQPQHF. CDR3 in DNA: TGTGCCAGCAGCTTTAACCGGGGGCAGAATCAGCCCCAGCATTTT.

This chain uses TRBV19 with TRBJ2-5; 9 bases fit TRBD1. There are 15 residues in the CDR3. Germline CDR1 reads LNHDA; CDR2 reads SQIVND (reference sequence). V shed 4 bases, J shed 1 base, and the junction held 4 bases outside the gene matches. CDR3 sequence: CASSTDRGPQETQYF. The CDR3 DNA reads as TGTGCCAGTAGTACGGACAGGGGTCCCCAAGAGACCCAGTACTTC.

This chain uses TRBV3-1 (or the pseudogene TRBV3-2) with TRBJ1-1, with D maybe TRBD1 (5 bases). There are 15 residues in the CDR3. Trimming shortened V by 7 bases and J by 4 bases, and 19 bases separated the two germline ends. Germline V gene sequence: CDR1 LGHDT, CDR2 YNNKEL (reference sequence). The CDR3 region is CASTFGGGSGTEAFF. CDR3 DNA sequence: TGTGCCAGCACCTTTGGGGGGGGGTCGGGCACTGAAGCTTTCTTT.

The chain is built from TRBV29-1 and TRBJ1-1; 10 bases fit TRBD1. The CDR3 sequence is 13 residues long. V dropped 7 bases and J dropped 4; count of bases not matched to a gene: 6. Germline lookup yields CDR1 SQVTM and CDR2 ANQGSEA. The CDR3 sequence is CSGETGGSTEAFF. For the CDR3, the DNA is TGCAGCGGAGAGACAGGGGGCAGCACTGAAGCTTTCTTT.

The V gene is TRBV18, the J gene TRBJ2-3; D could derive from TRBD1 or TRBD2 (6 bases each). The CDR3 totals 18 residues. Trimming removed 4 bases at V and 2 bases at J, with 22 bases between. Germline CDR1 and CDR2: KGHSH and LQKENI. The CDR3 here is CASSLNPPGGPSTDTQYF. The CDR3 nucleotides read TGTGCCAGCTCACTCAACCCCCCTGGGGGGCCTTCCACAGATACGCAGTATTTT.

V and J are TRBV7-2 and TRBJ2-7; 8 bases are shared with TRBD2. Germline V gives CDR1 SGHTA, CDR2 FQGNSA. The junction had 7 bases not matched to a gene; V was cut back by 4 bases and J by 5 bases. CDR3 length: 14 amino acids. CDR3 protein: CASSSRGGNNEQYF. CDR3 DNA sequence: TGTGCCAGCAGCTCCCGGGGGGGGAACAACGAGCAGTACTTC.

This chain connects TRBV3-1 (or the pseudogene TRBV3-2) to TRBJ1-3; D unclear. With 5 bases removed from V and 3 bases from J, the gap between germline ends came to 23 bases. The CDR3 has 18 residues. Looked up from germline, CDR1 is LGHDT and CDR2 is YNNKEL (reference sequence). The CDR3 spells CASSKAGTGIVGGNTIYF. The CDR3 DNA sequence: TGTGCCAGCAGCAAGGCCGGTACTGGTATAGTGGGTGGAAACACCATATATTTT.

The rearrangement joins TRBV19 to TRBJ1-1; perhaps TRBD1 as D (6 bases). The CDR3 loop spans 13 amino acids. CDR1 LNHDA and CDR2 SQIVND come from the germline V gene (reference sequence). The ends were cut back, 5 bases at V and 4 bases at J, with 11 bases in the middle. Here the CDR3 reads CASSEGGATEAFF. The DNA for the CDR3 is TGTGCCAGTAGTGAGGGGGGGGCCACTGAAGCTTTCTTT. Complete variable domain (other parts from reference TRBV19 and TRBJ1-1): DGGITQSPKYLFRKEGQNVTLSCEQNLNHDAMYWYRQDPGQGLRLIYYSQIVNDFQKGDIAEGYSVSREKKESFPLTVTSAQKNPTAFYLCASSEGGATEAFFGQGTRLTVV.

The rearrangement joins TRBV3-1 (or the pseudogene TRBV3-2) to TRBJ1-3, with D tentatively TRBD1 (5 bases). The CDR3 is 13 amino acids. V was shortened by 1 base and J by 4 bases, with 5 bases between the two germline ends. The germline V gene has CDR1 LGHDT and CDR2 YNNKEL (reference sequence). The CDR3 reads CASSQGQGNTIYF. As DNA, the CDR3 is TGTGCCAGCAGCCAAGGACAGGGAAACACCATATATTTT.

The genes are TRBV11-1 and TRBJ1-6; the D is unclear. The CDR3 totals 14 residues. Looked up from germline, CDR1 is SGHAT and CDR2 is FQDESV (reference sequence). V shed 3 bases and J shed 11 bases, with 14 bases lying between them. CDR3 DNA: TGTGCCAGCAGCTTGACTACGTACGGAGCACCCCTCCACTTT. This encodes CASSLTTYGAPLHF.

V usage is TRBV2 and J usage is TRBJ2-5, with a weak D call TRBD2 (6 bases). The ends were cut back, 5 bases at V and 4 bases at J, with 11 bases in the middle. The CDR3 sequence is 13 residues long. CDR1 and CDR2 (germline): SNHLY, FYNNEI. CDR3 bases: TGTGCCAGCAGTTTTCTAGCGACAGAGACCCAGTACTTC. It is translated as CASSFLATETQYF. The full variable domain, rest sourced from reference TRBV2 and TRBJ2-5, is EPEVTQTPSHQVTQMGQEVILRCVPISNHLYFYWYRQILGQKVEFLVSFYNNEISEKSEIFDDQFSVERPDGSNFTLKIRSTKLEDSAMYFCASSFLATETQYFGPGTRLLVL.

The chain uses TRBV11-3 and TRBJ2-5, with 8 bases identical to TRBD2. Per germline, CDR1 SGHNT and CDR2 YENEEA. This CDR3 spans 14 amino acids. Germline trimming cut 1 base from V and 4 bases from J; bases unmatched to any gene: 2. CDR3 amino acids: CASSLGGGRETQYF. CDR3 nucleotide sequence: TGTGCCAGCAGCTTAGGCGGGGGGCGAGAGACCCAGTACTTC.

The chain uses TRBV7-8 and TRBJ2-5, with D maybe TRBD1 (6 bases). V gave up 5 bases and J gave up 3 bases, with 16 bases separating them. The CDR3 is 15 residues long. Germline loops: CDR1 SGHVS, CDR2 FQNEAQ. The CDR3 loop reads CASSPGGRQKETQYF. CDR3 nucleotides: TGTGCCAGCAGCCCTGGGGGCAGACAAAAAGAGACCCAGTACTTC. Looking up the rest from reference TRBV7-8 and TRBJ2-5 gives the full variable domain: GAGVSQSPRYKVAKRGQDVALRCDPISGHVSLFWYQQALGQGPEFLTYFQNEAQLDKSGLPSDRFFAERPEGSVSTLKIQRTQQEDSAVYLCASSPGGRQKETQYFGPGTRLLVL.

CDR3 sequence: CASSPFTGARGYTF. CDR3 nucleotides: TGTGCCAGCAGTCCCTTTACAGGGGCTCGAGGCTACACCTTC. This chain connects TRBV9 to TRBJ1-2; 7 positions agree with TRBD1. Germline V gene data show CDR1 as SGDLS and CDR2 as YYNGEE. The trim removed 5 bases at V and 8 bases at J, leaving 12 bases unmatched. The length of the CDR3 is 14 residues.

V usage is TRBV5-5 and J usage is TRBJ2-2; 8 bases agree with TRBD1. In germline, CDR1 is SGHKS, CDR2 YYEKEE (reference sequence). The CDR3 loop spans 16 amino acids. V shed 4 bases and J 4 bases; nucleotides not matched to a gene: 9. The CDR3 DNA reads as TGTGCCAGCAGCCAGACGACAGGGGTCGGCACCGGGGAGCTGTTTTTT. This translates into CASSQTTGVGTGELFF.

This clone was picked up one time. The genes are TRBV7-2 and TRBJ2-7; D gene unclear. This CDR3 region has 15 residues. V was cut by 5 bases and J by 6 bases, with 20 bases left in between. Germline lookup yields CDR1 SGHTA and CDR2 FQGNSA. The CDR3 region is CASSTRAPGPSEQYF. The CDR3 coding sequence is TGTGCCAGCAGCACCCGGGCCCCAGGCCCCTCCGAGCAGTACTTC.

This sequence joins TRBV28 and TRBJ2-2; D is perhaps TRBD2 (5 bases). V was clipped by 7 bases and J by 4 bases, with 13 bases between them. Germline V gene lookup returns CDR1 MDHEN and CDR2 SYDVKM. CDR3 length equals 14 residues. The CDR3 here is CASTPGVFTGELFF. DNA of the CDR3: TGTGCCAGCACCCCCGGGGTCTTCACCGGGGAGCTGTTTTTT.

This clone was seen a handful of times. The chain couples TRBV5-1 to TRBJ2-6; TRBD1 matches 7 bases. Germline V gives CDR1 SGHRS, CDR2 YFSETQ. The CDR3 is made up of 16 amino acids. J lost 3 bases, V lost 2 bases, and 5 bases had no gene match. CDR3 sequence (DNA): TGCGCCAGCAGCTTACCTCGACAGGGTGGGGCCAACGTCCTGACTTTC. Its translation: CASSLPRQGGANVLTF.

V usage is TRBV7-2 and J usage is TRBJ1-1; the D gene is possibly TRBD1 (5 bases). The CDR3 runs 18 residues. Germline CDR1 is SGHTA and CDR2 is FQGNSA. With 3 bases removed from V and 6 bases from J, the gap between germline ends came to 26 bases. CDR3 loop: CASSFTDGAQGGRAEAFF. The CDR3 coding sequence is TGTGCCAGCAGCTTCACGGACGGGGCCCAAGGCGGTCGAGCTGAAGCTTTCTTT. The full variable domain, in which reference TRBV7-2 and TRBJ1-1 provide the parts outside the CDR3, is GAGVSQSPSNKVTEKGKDVELRCDPISGHTALYWYRQSLGQGLEFLIYFQGNSAPDKSGLPSDRFSAERTGGSVSTLTIQRTQQEDSAVYLCASSFTDGAQGGRAEAFFGQGTRLTVV.